These T cell receptor beta chains were read from a single sample in a study of cytomegalovirus exposure and HLA in healthy donors. Clones were sequenced by immunoSEQ multiplex PCR, and TCRdb holds only the in-frame ones, with some missing. The data show roughly 180,000 clones, 70% to 90% seen once. The sequenced material came from PBMCs. Every receptor here comes from a man aged 18 to 30 in good health and CMV-seropositive. Each CDR3 is given with its conserved first and last residue. A D gene is named only where the DNA matches it firmly. Some rows mark clone size as missing; the rest say once, few, many or name a class of expanded clone.

V	size	D	J	CDR3	DNA
TRBV30	NA	TRBD1	TRBJ2-3	CAWSRDRGPDTQYF	TGTGCCTGGAGCCGGGACAGGGGACCAGATACGCAGTATTTT
TRBV11-2	NA	TRBD2	TRBJ2-7	CASTGTSGVTYEQYF	TGTGCCAGCACCGGGACTAGCGGGGTCACCTACGAGCAGTACTTC
TRBV2	NA	TRBD1	TRBJ2-7	CASIDRVYEQYF	TGTGCCAGCATAGACAGGGTATACGAGCAGTACTTC
TRBV27	NA	NA	TRBJ1-2	CASSPQQGLRYTF	TGTGCCAGCAGTCCACAACAGGGTCTACGCTACACCTTC
TRBV27	NA	NA	TRBJ2-7	CASSLGAGIYEQYF	TGTGCCAGCAGTTTGGGGGCAGGGATATACGAGCAGTACTTC
TRBV11-2	few	NA	TRBJ2-3	CASSPPSREDTQYF	TGTGCCAGCAGCCCACCTTCCAGGGAAGATACGCAGTATTTT
TRBV12-5	few	TRBD1	TRBJ2-7	CASAGDRVTYEQYF	TGTGCTAGTGCCGGGGACAGAGTAACCTACGAGCAGTACTTC
TRBV5-6	few	NA	TRBJ1-3	CASSLVRTSRIPGNTIYF	TGTGCCAGCAGCTTGGTACGGACATCACGGATCCCTGGAAACACCATATATTTT
TRBV11-2	NA	NA	TRBJ2-5	CASSSGAAGTQYF	TGTGCCAGCAGCTCAGGGGCGGCGGGGACCCAGTACTTC
TRBV29-1	once	TRBD1	TRBJ2-7	CSGANRGPYEQYF	TGCAGCGGAGCGAACAGGGGCCCCTACGAGCAGTACTTC
TRBV5-4	NA	NA	TRBJ2-3	CASSFPGSGADTQYF	TGTGCCAGCAGCTTCCCAGGGTCTGGCGCAGATACGCAGTATTTT
TRBV2	NA	NA	TRBJ1-1	CASSPRTDIAFF	TGTGCCAGCAGTCCCAGGACAGATATAGCTTTCTTT
TRBV30	NA	TRBD1	TRBJ1-5	CAWSVRDRAYQPQHF	TGTGCCTGGAGTGTACGGGACAGGGCCTATCAGCCCCAGCATTTT
TRBV6-1	NA	TRBD1	TRBJ2-1	CASREGQGAYNEQFF	TGTGCCAGCAGGGAGGGACAGGGGGCGTACAATGAGCAGTTCTTC
TRBV7-6	NA	NA	TRBJ2-3	CASSPTGSTDTQYF	TGTGCCAGCAGCCCAACAGGGAGCACAGATACGCAGTATTTT
TRBV18	NA	NA	TRBJ1-2	CASSPRTEAYGYTF	TGTGCCAGCTCACCACGGACAGAGGCCTATGGCTACACCTTC
TRBV5-4	NA	NA	TRBJ2-7	CASSSTGNFYEQYF	TGTGCCAGCAGCTCGACAGGAAACTTCTACGAGCAGTACTTC
TRBV13	NA	TRBD1	TRBJ2-5	CASGDRGGETQYF	TGTGCCAGCGGGGACAGGGGCGGAGAGACCCAGTACTTC
TRBV28	NA	NA	TRBJ1-1	CASSLSGRDTEAFF	TGTGCCAGCAGTTTATCAGGGAGGGACACTGAAGCTTTCTTT
TRBV5-1	NA	NA	TRBJ2-5	CASSLLPGQETQYF	TGCGCCAGCAGCTTGTTACCAGGCCAAGAGACCCAGTACTTC
TRBV5-4	NA	TRBD2	TRBJ2-7	CASSRGLAGTSYEQYF	TGTGCCAGCAGCCGCGGTCTAGCGGGGACTTCCTACGAGCAGTACTTC
TRBV21-1	NA	NA	TRBJ1-3	CASSKGASSGNTIYF	TGTGCCAGCAGCAAAGGGGCGAGCTCAGGAAACACCATATATTTT
TRBV19	NA	TRBD2	TRBJ2-5	CASRLLAGAQETQYF	TGTGCCAGTAGGCTCCTAGCGGGGGCCCAAGAGACCCAGTACTTC
TRBV6-5	NA	NA	TRBJ1-3	CASSYGRERGNTIYF	TGTGCCAGCAGTTACGGGCGGGAGCGGGGAAACACCATATATTTT
TRBV6-6	few	NA	TRBJ1-5	CASSYGQSNQPQHF	TGTGCCAGCAGCTATGGACAGAGCAATCAGCCCCAGCATTTT
TRBV4-3	NA	NA	TRBJ2-7	CASSQDRWTDEQYF	TGCGCCAGCAGCCAAGATCGGTGGACAGACGAGCAGTACTTC
TRBV6-4	NA	TRBD2	TRBJ2-1	CASSLTSGPYNEQFF	TGTGCCAGCAGTCTGACTAGCGGGCCCTACAATGAGCAGTTCTTC
TRBV7-2	few	NA	TRBJ1-5	CASSLGGDQPQHF	TGTGCCAGCAGCTTAGGGGGGGATCAGCCCCAGCATTTT
TRBV5-1	NA	TRBD1	TRBJ2-1	CASDPGQGVYNEQFF	TGCGCCAGTGACCCGGGACAGGGAGTTTACAATGAGCAGTTCTTC
TRBV25-1	NA	NA	TRBJ2-7	CASGPGGIHEQYF	TGTGCCAGCGGCCCGGGGGGCATCCACGAGCAGTACTTC
TRBV6-6	NA	TRBD2	TRBJ2-1	CASSYSGLAGYNEQFF	TGTGCCAGCAGTTACTCGGGACTAGCGGGTTACAATGAACAGTTCTTC
TRBV10-3	NA	TRBD1	TRBJ2-1	CAIRGQGAGDEQFF	TGTGCCATCAGGGGACAGGGGGCGGGCGATGAGCAGTTCTTC